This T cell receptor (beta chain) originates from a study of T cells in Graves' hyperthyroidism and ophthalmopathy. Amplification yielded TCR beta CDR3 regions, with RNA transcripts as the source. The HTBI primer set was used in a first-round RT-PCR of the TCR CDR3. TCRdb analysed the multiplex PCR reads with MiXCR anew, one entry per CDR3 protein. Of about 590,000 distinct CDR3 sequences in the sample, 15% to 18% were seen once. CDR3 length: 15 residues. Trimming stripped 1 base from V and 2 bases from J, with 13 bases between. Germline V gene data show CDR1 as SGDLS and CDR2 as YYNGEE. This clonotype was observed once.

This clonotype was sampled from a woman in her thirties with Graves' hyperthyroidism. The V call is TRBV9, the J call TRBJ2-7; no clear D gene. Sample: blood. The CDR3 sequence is CASSVTPTGTYEQYF. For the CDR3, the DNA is TGTGCCAGCAGCGTAACCCCGACTGGCACCTACGAGCAGTACTTC. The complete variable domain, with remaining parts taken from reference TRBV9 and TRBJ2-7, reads DSGVTQTPKHLITATGQRVTLRCSPRSGDLSVYWYQQSLDQGLQFLIQYYNGEERAKGNILERFSAQQFPDLHSELNLSSLELGDSALYFCASSVTPTGTYEQYFGPGTRLTVT.